The 21 T cell receptor beta chains in this list originate from one sample, sequenced in a study of a mutant IDH1 vaccine in newly diagnosed glioma. These receptors have no known antigen. Sequencing used immunoSEQ multiplex PCR; TCRdb keeps in-frame clones, though not all of them. The sample has around 60,000 clones, approximately 90% seen once. Time point reported: week 11, during vaccination. All doses held 300 ug of mutant IDH1 20-mer peptide, with topical imiquimod. The sample consisted of PBMCs, taken from a glioma patient whose treatment included an IDH1 peptide vaccine. The receptors were sampled from a man aged 40-50 years with glioma.

CDR3 DNA sequence: TGTGCCAGCAGTGGTTGGGGCGGGCGGGAGCAGTTCTTC. This gives the protein CASSGWGGREQFF. The chain uses TRBV2 and TRBJ2-1, with D perhaps assigned TRBD1 or TRBD2 (5 bases each). Trimming cost V 4 bases and J 10 bases, with 14 bases left between them. Germline V CDR1 and CDR2: SNHLY, FYNNEI. This CDR3 has 13 residues.

This chain uses TRBV5-1 with TRBJ1-5; D gene ambiguous. V lost 5 bases to trimming and J lost 7 bases, with 16 bases between them. Germline CDR1 SGHRS, CDR2 YFSETQ. This CDR3 comprises 14 residues. The CDR3 coding sequence is TGCGCCAGCAGACCCGGACTCGCGAACCAGCCCCAGCATTTT. Protein product: CASRPGLANQPQHF. Full variable domain (rest looked up from reference TRBV5-1 and TRBJ1-5): KAGVTQTPRYLIKTRGQQVTLSCSPISGHRSVSWYQQTPGQGLQFLFEYFSETQRNKGNFPGRFSGRQFSNSRSEMNVSTLELGDSALYLCASRPGLANQPQHFGDGTRLSIL.

The rearrangement uses TRBV5-1 and TRBJ2-5; maybe TRBD2 (5 bases). Germline CDR1 SGHRS, CDR2 YFSETQ. This CDR3 is 15 amino acids long. Trimming removed 4 bases from V and 5 bases from J, with 18 bases in between. CDR3 in DNA: TGCGCCAGCAGCCGAGACTACACCCCTGGGGAGACCCAGTACTTC. Protein: CASSRDYTPGETQYF.

In this sample, this clone turned up a few times. The chain couples TRBV5-4 to TRBJ2-2, with D possibly being TRBD2 (6 bases). The germline V gene encodes CDR1 SGHNT and CDR2 YYREEE (reference sequence). V gave up 4 bases and J gave up 4 bases, with 14 bases separating them. The CDR3 length is 15 residues. CDR3 coding DNA: TGTGCCAGCAGCCGGACGGGGGTTGGCACCGGGGAGCTGTTTTTT. This sequence encodes CASSRTGVGTGELFF.

V usage is TRBV10-3 and J usage is TRBJ2-7; 9 nucleotides agree with TRBD2. The CDR3 extends over 14 amino acids. Germline loops: CDR1 ENHRY, CDR2 SYGVKD. V shed 5 bases and J 5 bases; nucleotides not matched to a gene: 7. CDR3 region: CAISPSGRLDEQYF. The CDR3 DNA sequence: TGTGCCATCAGTCCCAGCGGGAGGCTAGACGAGCAGTACTTC.

This chain uses TRBV6-1 with TRBJ1-1; TRBD1 matches at 11 bases. This CDR3 has 14 amino acids. After removal of 2 bases from V and 8 bases from J, the junction contained 4 bases not matched to a gene. Germline assignment: CDR1 MNHNS and CDR2 SASEGT. CDR3 DNA: TGTGCCAGCAGTGAAAGGTGGGACAGGGGGGAAGCTTTCTTT. It translates to CASSERWDRGEAFF.

This chain links TRBV27 with TRBJ1-1; 8 bases map to TRBD1. The junction had 8 bases not matched to a gene; V was cut back by 4 bases and J by 1 base. This CDR3 has 16 residues. Germline V gene sequence: CDR1 MNHEY, CDR2 SMNVEV (reference sequence). The CDR3, as DNA: TGTGCCAGCAGTTACCGAAGGACAGGGAGGAACACTGAAGCTTTCTTT. Protein sequence: CASSYRRTGRNTEAFF.

The chain combines TRBV6-6 with TRBJ1-1; D gene uncertain. CDR1 is MNHNY, CDR2 SVGAGI, per germline (reference sequence). V dropped 6 bases and J dropped 1 base, with 6 bases sitting between them. This CDR3 comprises 12 residues. The CDR3 bases are TGTGCCAGCAGCCATAAGAACACTGAAGCTTTCTTT. It codes for CASSHKNTEAFF.

The V gene is TRBV10-3, the J gene TRBJ2-2, with D possibly TRBD1 on 6 matching bases. Germline V gives CDR1 ENHRY, CDR2 SYGVKD. The CDR3 covers 12 residues. Trimming shortened V by 6 bases and J by 5 bases, and 7 bases separated the two germline ends. CDR3 sequence: CAIRQGTGELFF. CDR3 in DNA: TGTGCCATCAGACAGGGAACCGGGGAGCTGTTTTTT.

J is TRBJ1-3 and V is TRBV5-4, with D unresolved. The CDR3 covers 14 residues. V was cut by 1 base and J by 1 base, with 6 bases left in between. Germline-derived CDR1 and CDR2 are SGHNT and YYREEE (reference sequence). In DNA form, the CDR3 reads TGTGCCAGCAGCTTGATAGGGTCTGGAAACACCATATATTTT. This encodes CASSLIGSGNTIYF.

This chain connects TRBV28 to TRBJ2-7, with D perhaps matching TRBD1 (6 bases). Germline assignment: CDR1 MDHEN and CDR2 SYDVKM. Trimming left V 6 bases short and J 4 bases short, with 7 bases between. The CDR3 is 11 amino acids. The chain's CDR3 is CASRQGYEQYF. CDR3 DNA: TGTGCCAGCAGACAGGGTTACGAGCAGTACTTC.

This clone was observed a handful of times. This chain joins TRBV5-1 and TRBJ1-1; no firm D call. V gave up 3 bases and J gave up 0 bases, with 12 bases separating them. This CDR3 has 15 amino acids. CDR1 is SGHRS, CDR2 YFSETQ, per germline. Here the CDR3 DNA reads TGCGCCAGCAGCTCTTACAGCCCGATGAACACTGAAGCTTTCTTT. Its protein is CASSSYSPMNTEAFF.

The chain combines TRBV27 with TRBJ2-5, with a tentative D call TRBD2 (6 bases). V lost 4 bases to trimming and J lost 5 bases, with 17 bases between them. The germline gives CDR1 MNHEY, CDR2 SMNVEV (reference sequence). The CDR3 is made up of 15 amino acids. CDR3 in DNA: TGTGCCAGCAGTTCCACCCCCAGAGCGGGTGAGACCCAGTACTTC. Amino acid sequence: CASSSTPRAGETQYF.

The gene calls are TRBV6-5 and TRBJ1-1; tentatively, D is TRBD1 (5 bases). Germline V CDR1 and CDR2: MNHEY, SVGAGI. Trimming removed 0 bases at V and 3 bases at J, with 11 bases between. The CDR3 covers 15 residues. Written as DNA, the CDR3 is TGTGCCAGCAGTTACTCATCCAGGGAAGACACTGAAGCTTTCTTT. Translation: CASSYSSREDTEAFF.

V usage is TRBV5-4 and J usage is TRBJ2-5; no firm D call. Per germline, CDR1 SGHNT and CDR2 YYREEE (reference sequence). The CDR3 length is 13 residues. Trimming removed 0 bases at V and 5 bases at J, with 8 bases between. The CDR3 coding sequence is TGTGCCAGCAGCTTGGACTTGTCCGAGACCCAGTACTTC. Encoded protein: CASSLDLSETQYF.

The chain couples TRBV4-1 to TRBJ1-2; no clear D gene. This CDR3 is built from 15 residues. Trimming removed 1 base from V and 2 bases from J, with 11 bases in between. Germline V lookup: CDR1 MGHRA, CDR2 YSYEKL. In nucleotides, the CDR3 is TGCGCCAGCAGCCAAGTTCGCAAGGGAAACTATGGCTACACCTTC. Encoded protein: CASSQVRKGNYGYTF.

The CDR3 spells CASSSPGVEQYV. The CDR3 bases are TGTGCCAGCAGCTCCCCAGGGGTCGAGCAGTACGTC. This sequence joins TRBV7-2 and TRBJ2-7; the D gene is possibly TRBD1 (6 bases). The CDR3 loop spans 12 amino acids. Germline values: CDR1 SGHTA, CDR2 FQGNSA. The ends were cut back, 4 bases at V and 6 bases at J, with 10 bases in the middle.

The chain uses TRBV27 and TRBJ2-4; possibly TRBD2 for D (5 bases). Germline V CDR1 and CDR2: MNHEY, SMNVEV (reference sequence). Trimming took off 4 bases at V and 14 bases at J, with 27 bases between the two ends. This CDR3 contains 16 residues. The CDR3 is CASSSLGGLLFNAEYF. CDR3 sequence (DNA): TGTGCCAGCAGTTCCCTGGGCGGGCTCCTTTTTAACGCTGAGTACTTC.

CDR3 sequence (DNA): TGCGCCAGCAGGCCTAGCTACACCGGGGAGCTGTTTTTT. Translated, it gives CASRPSYTGELFF. The chain couples TRBV10-1 to TRBJ2-2; D perhaps matches TRBD2 (5 bases). The CDR3 runs to 13 residues. Trimming removed 6 bases at V and 3 bases at J, with 8 bases between. Germline assignment: CDR1 WNHNN and CDR2 SYGVQD (reference sequence).

This clone was seen a few times. The sample carries other DNA sequences with the same CDR3. V is TRBV4-2 and J is TRBJ1-4; 8 bases are shared with TRBD1. J was trimmed by 5 bases and V by 0 bases; bases with no gene match: 5. The CDR3 loop spans 16 amino acids. Looked up from germline, CDR1 is LGHNA and CDR2 is YNFKEQ. Written as DNA, the CDR3 is TGTGCCAGCAGCCAAGACTTCGGGACAGGAAATGAAAAACTGTTTTTT. This translates into CASSQDFGTGNEKLFF.

This chain links TRBV11-1 with TRBJ2-3; 13 positions agree with TRBD2. CDR3 length: 16 residues. The V and J ends lost 5 bases and 7 bases, in that order; junction bases with no gene match: 9. Per germline, CDR1 SGHAT and CDR2 FQDESV (reference sequence). CDR3 in amino acids: CASSPQPGLAGNTQYF. CDR3 DNA: TGTGCCAGCAGCCCGCAGCCGGGACTAGCGGGGAATACGCAGTATTTT.